Each of the 27 T cell receptor beta chains below was sequenced from the same sample in a study of blood T cell repertoires in COVID-19. Using immunoSEQ multiplex PCR, the repertoire was profiled, and TCRdb retains in-frame clones only, with some absent. The sample records some 380,000 clones, around 87% being singletons. The specimen sequenced was PBMCs or T cells enriched from blood (not recorded which). Receptors originate from a young man who had recovered from COVID-19.

The J gene is TRBJ1-1, the V gene TRBV7-9; possibly TRBD1 for D (5 bases). Germline assignment: CDR1 SEHNR and CDR2 FQNEAQ (reference sequence). V lost 5 bases and J lost 0, with 19 bases in between. The CDR3 is made up of 17 amino acids. CDR3 nucleotides: TGTGCCAGCAGCGAAGCCAGGGTTTTCCACATGAACACTGAAGCTTTCTTT. Translated, it gives CASSEARVFHMNTEAFF.

CDR3 sequence reads: CASSVDEVQPQHF. The CDR3 bases are TGTGCCAGCAGCGTAGATGAGGTACAGCCCCAGCATTTT. The genes are TRBV9 and TRBJ1-5; no clear D. This CDR3 spans 13 amino acids. Germline V lookup: CDR1 SGDLS, CDR2 YYNGEE. The ends were cut back, 0 bases at V and 7 bases at J, with 8 bases in the middle.

The V and J genes are TRBV5-1 and TRBJ2-1; weak D call: TRBD2 (6 bases). V dropped 1 base and J dropped 4 bases, with 12 bases sitting between them. Germline loops: CDR1 SGHRS, CDR2 YFSETQ. The CDR3 has 15 residues. The CDR3 DNA reads TGCGCCAGCAGCTTGTCCGGACTAATATACAATGAGCAGTTCTTC. Its translation: CASSLSGLIYNEQFF. Filled out from reference TRBV5-1 and TRBJ2-1, the complete variable domain reads KAGVTQTPRYLIKTRGQQVTLSCSPISGHRSVSWYQQTPGQGLQFLFEYFSETQRNKGNFPGRFSGRQFSNSRSEMNVSTLELGDSALYLCASSLSGLIYNEQFFGPGTRLTVL.

The chain is built from TRBV18 and TRBJ1-2, with 7 bases aligning to TRBD1. V shed 4 bases and J 2 bases; nucleotides not matched to a gene: 7. Germline assignment: CDR1 KGHSH and CDR2 LQKENI. This CDR3 has 15 amino acids. In nucleotides, the CDR3 is TGTGCCAGCTCACTCGCCCGACAGGGAAACTATGGCTACACCTTC. Protein product: CASSLARQGNYGYTF.

The chain couples TRBV4-1 to TRBJ1-5, with no clear D. CDR1 MGHRA and CDR2 YSYEKL come from the germline V gene. CDR3 length: 16 residues. Trimming took 1 base from V and 4 from J, leaving 14 bases between them. The CDR3 DNA follows: TGCGCCAGCAGCCAAGTAGGAGCGGGAGGTAATCAGCCCCAGCATTTT. Protein product: CASSQVGAGGNQPQHF.

J is TRBJ1-4 and V is TRBV25-1, with no clear D. Germline CDR1 MGHDK, CDR2 SYGVNS. The CDR3 spans 14 residues. The V gene lost 3 bases and the J gene lost 4 bases, with 9 bases spanning the gap. CDR3 sequence (DNA): TGTGCCAGCAGTGATCTAAGGAGTAATGAAAAACTGTTTTTT. Its protein is CASSDLRSNEKLFF.

The chain carries TRBV29-1 and TRBJ2-7; D gene uncertain. There are 11 residues in the CDR3. Germline CDR1 reads SQVTM; CDR2 reads ANQGSEA. The V end was cut by 4 bases, the J end by 2 bases, with 6 bases between. The CDR3 sequence: CSVGGTYEQYF. DNA of the CDR3: TGCAGCGTTGGAGGTACCTACGAGCAGTACTTC.

J is TRBJ2-3 and V is TRBV20-1; maybe TRBD1 (5 bases). V was pared by 3 bases and J by 4 bases, with 14 bases between. CDR3 length: 14 amino acids. CDR1 and CDR2 (germline): DFQATT, SNEGSKA (reference sequence). CDR3 bases: TGCAGTGCTAGTGGGGCAGGGCCGGCAGATACGCAGTATTTT. Encoded protein: CSASGAGPADTQYF.

V gene TRBV2 combines with J gene TRBJ1-4; 8 bases are a match to TRBD1. CDR3 length: 16 residues. Losses at the gene ends were 3 bases for V and 6 bases for J; bases not matched to a gene: 9. From germline, CDR1 is SNHLY and CDR2 FYNNEI. CDR3 region: CASSDIRTGSDEKLFF. CDR3 in DNA: TGTGCCAGCAGTGATATAAGGACAGGGTCCGATGAAAAACTGTTTTTT.

The V and J genes are TRBV25-1 and TRBJ1-5; a weak D match, TRBD1 (5 bases). This CDR3 region has 14 residues. V was shortened by 6 bases and J by 1 base, with 10 bases between the two germline ends. Per germline, CDR1 MGHDK and CDR2 SYGVNS. CDR3 sequence: CASRGQGSNQPQHF. DNA of the CDR3: TGTGCCAGCAGGGGCCAGGGCAGCAATCAGCCCCAGCATTTT.

The chain uses TRBV11-2 and TRBJ1-2, with D hard to call. The germline V gene has CDR1 SGHAT and CDR2 FQNNGV. The CDR3 is 12 residues long. Between the trimmed V and J ends, which lost 4 bases and 5 bases, there was a span of 8 bases. In DNA form, the CDR3 reads TGTGCCAGCAGCTACACCCAGTATGGCTACACCTTC. Its translation is CASSYTQYGYTF.

This clone was recorded once. CDR3 loop: CASSATTGEYQPQHF. The CDR3 DNA reads as TGTGCCAGCTCAGCTACGACAGGGGAATACCAGCCCCAGCATTTT. The rearrangement joins TRBV18 to TRBJ1-5, with 8 bases identical to TRBD1. With V trimmed by 5 bases and J by 7 bases, 10 bases remained unmatched. Germline V lookup: CDR1 KGHSH, CDR2 LQKENI. The CDR3 contains 15 residues. The full variable domain, rest sourced from reference TRBV18 and TRBJ1-5, is NAGVMQNPRHLVRRRGQEARLRCSPMKGHSHVYWYRQLPEEGLKFMVYLQKENIIDESGMPKERFSAEFPKEGPSILRIQQVVRGDSAAYFCASSATTGEYQPQHFGDGTRLSIL.

J is TRBJ1-6 and V is TRBV6-5; TRBD1 is a possible D gene (6 bases). The V and J ends lost 8 bases and 6 bases respectively, with 14 bases between them. The CDR3 runs 14 residues. The germline CDR1 and CDR2 sequences are MNHEY and SVGAGI. The CDR3 spells CASLAGASNSPLHF. In nucleotides, the CDR3 is TGTGCCAGCCTGGCAGGGGCGAGTAATTCACCCCTCCACTTT.

This clone showed up just a few times. The DNA of the CDR3 is TGTGCCAGCAGCTTATCGGGACAACTCACAGATACGCAGTATTTT. Its protein is CASSLSGQLTDTQYF. The chain is built from TRBV7-9 and TRBJ2-3, with D possibly being TRBD1 (6 bases). Looked up from germline, CDR1 is SEHNR and CDR2 is FQNEAQ (reference sequence). The CDR3 spans 15 residues. Trimming left V 2 bases short and J 2 bases short, with 11 bases between.

The chain uses TRBV5-6 and TRBJ1-2; D may be TRBD1 (5 bases). The CDR3 totals 12 residues. V shed 6 bases and J shed 2 bases, with 8 bases lying between them. CDR1 SGHDT and CDR2 YYEEEE come from the germline V gene. The CDR3 sequence is CASKRQNYGYTF. CDR3 coding DNA: TGTGCCAGCAAGAGACAGAACTATGGCTACACCTTC.

The V gene is TRBV5-6, the J gene TRBJ1-1, with 8 bases identical to TRBD1. The V segment lost 3 bases and the J segment 10 bases; nucleotides outside the gene matches: 8. Germline CDR1 SGHDT, CDR2 YYEEEE. The CDR3 totals 13 residues. CDR3 bases: TGTGCCAGCAGCTATGGACAGGGTGTCGGAGCTTTCTTT. Its translation: CASSYGQGVGAFF.

This chain links TRBV5-4 with TRBJ2-5; D might be TRBD1 (6 bases). Germline V gene lookup returns CDR1 SGHNT and CDR2 YYREEE (reference sequence). This CDR3 has 13 residues. Trimming left V 4 bases short and J 4 bases short, with 11 bases between. Here the CDR3 DNA reads TGTGCCAGCAGCGAACGGACAGCAGAGACCCAGTACTTC. Its translation: CASSERTAETQYF.

The chain is built from TRBV7-9 and TRBJ1-2; D gene unclear. Trimming removed 0 bases at V and 7 bases at J, with 9 bases between. CDR3 length equals 13 residues. Germline CDR1 and CDR2: SEHNR and FQNEAQ (reference sequence). The chain's CDR3 is CASSLASLSGYTF. The CDR3 DNA is TGTGCCAGCAGCTTAGCTTCTCTTTCTGGCTACACCTTC.

J is TRBJ1-1 and V is TRBV27; D not certain. Per germline, CDR1 MNHEY and CDR2 SMNVEV (reference sequence). This CDR3 spans 13 amino acids. Trimming pared 3 bases from V and 6 bases from J, leaving 11 bases between. The CDR3 sequence is CASSLVSRAEAFF. The CDR3 DNA reads TGTGCCAGCAGTTTGGTAAGTCGAGCTGAAGCTTTCTTT.

The chain couples TRBV7-2 to TRBJ2-5, with D possibly matching TRBD2 (5 bases). Germline CDR1 is SGHTA and CDR2 is FQGNSA. This CDR3 is 17 amino acids long. Between the trimmed V and J ends, which lost 3 bases and 1 base, there was a span of 18 bases. CDR3 in amino acids: CASSFGRTRGTQETQYF. CDR3 DNA: TGTGCCAGCAGCTTTGGGAGAACAAGAGGTACCCAAGAGACCCAGTACTTC.

This chain connects TRBV7-2 to TRBJ2-2; maybe TRBD1 (7 bases). Trimming stripped 5 bases from V and 7 bases from J, with 14 bases between. The CDR3 is 14 amino acids. In germline, CDR1 is SGHTA, CDR2 FQGNSA. The CDR3 sequence is CASSQTGEVGELFF. CDR3 in DNA: TGTGCCAGCAGCCAAACAGGGGAGGTCGGGGAGCTGTTTTTT.

The chain couples TRBV3-1 (or the pseudogene TRBV3-2) to TRBJ1-1; D remains ambiguous. The CDR3 length is 14 residues. V lost 0 bases and J 8 bases, leaving 13 bases between the germline ends. Germline V CDR1 and CDR2: LGHDT, YNNKEL (reference sequence). The CDR3 sequence is CASSQDRAFSEAFF. CDR3 bases: TGTGCCAGCAGCCAAGATAGAGCCTTCTCGGAAGCTTTCTTT.

The chain joins TRBV25-1 to TRBJ2-2; D is undetermined. Trimming took off 2 bases at V and 3 bases at J, with 10 bases between the two ends. Germline CDR1 MGHDK, CDR2 SYGVNS. This CDR3 is built from 15 residues. The CDR3 DNA follows: TGTGCCAGCAGTGAACAACAGTTGGACACCGGGGAGCTGTTTTTT. Residues: CASSEQQLDTGELFF. Drawing the rest from reference TRBV25-1 and TRBJ2-2, the complete variable domain is EADIYQTPRYLVIGTGKKITLECSQTMGHDKMYWYQQDPGMELHLIHYSYGVNSTEKGDLSSESTVSRIRTEHFPLTLESARPSHTSQYLCASSEQQLDTGELFFGEGSRLTVL.

The rearrangement joins TRBV6-5 to TRBJ1-4; D uncertain. V was cut by 8 bases and J by 5 bases, with 12 bases left in between. Germline V CDR1 and CDR2: MNHEY, SVGAGI. There are 13 residues in the CDR3. CDR3 bases: TGTGCCAGCTTGGTAGAAACGAATGAAAAACTGTTTTTT. Encoded protein: CASLVETNEKLFF.

This chain connects TRBV7-9 to TRBJ2-7; D is perhaps TRBD1 (5 bases). Trimming left V 3 bases short and J 6 bases short, with 12 bases between. The CDR3 contains 13 residues. The germline V gene encodes CDR1 SEHNR and CDR2 FQNEAQ (reference sequence). The CDR3 sequence: CASSFQGPGEQYF. CDR3 nucleotide sequence: TGTGCCAGCAGCTTCCAGGGCCCGGGCGAGCAGTACTTC.

This chain joins TRBV24-1 and TRBJ1-2; 9 bases are shared with TRBD1. This CDR3 has 14 amino acids. Germline V lookup: CDR1 KGHDR, CDR2 SFDVKD. J lost 8 bases, V lost 9 bases, and 12 bases had no gene match. This CDR3 reads CATAPGTGRGGYTF. In nucleotides, the CDR3 is TGTGCCACCGCCCCGGGGACAGGGAGAGGGGGCTACACCTTC.

The J gene is TRBJ2-7, the V gene TRBV9; 9 bases map to TRBD1. V shed 1 base and J 5 bases; nucleotides not matched to a gene: 13. The germline V gene has CDR1 SGDLS and CDR2 YYNGEE. CDR3 size: 17 residues. The CDR3 loop reads CASSVRGEGQGLNEQYF. The CDR3 DNA reads as TGTGCCAGCAGCGTAAGGGGGGAGGGACAGGGTCTGAACGAGCAGTACTTC.